This T cell receptor (beta chain) was captured in a study of T cell responses to AZD1222 COVID-19 vaccine. As regards this clone: Its cognate antigen is unknown.

The study's findings and limits: Clonal diversity was possibly underestimated, and the donors were mostly white British, with more females.

This table comes from immunoSEQ multiplex PCR, and its TCRdb copy is limited to in-frame clones, with some not included. The sample holds under 200,000 clones, approximately 90% seen once. Source: peripheral blood, taken on day 0 of AZD1222 vaccination. This receptor was obtained from an adult in good health.

The CDR3 nucleotides read TGTGCCAGCAGCCCGGGAGCACTTCTGAACACTGAAGCTTTCTTT. Protein sequence: CASSPGALLNTEAFF. This chain links TRBV27 with TRBJ1-1, with D hard to call. Trimming took 6 bases from V and 0 from J, leaving 14 bases between them. Germline V gene sequence: CDR1 MNHEY, CDR2 SMNVEV (reference sequence). The CDR3 extends over 15 amino acids.